This T cell receptor beta chain is from a study of cytomegalovirus exposure and HLA in healthy donors. About the study: The 95 to 150 validation repertoires used a platform that matched the one used for the 666 first-cohort repertoires, as a later analysis reported.

Some clones are missing from TCRdb's copy, which holds only in-frame ones; the method was immunoSEQ multiplex PCR. Among 130,000 or so clones listed, over 75% were seen once. CDR1 MNHNS and CDR2 SASEGT come from the germline V gene. CDR3 length: 15 residues. Trimming at V came to 6 bases and at J to 6 bases, leaving 11 bases not matched to a gene. This receptor was obtained from a young woman in good health and CMV-seronegative. The chain recombines TRBV6-1 with TRBJ1-2; 9 positions agree with TRBD1. Sequenced input: PBMCs. CDR3 DNA sequence: TGTGCCAGCAGACGTCCGGGACAGGGACATCATGGCTACACCTTC. Translation: CASRRPGQGHHGYTF.